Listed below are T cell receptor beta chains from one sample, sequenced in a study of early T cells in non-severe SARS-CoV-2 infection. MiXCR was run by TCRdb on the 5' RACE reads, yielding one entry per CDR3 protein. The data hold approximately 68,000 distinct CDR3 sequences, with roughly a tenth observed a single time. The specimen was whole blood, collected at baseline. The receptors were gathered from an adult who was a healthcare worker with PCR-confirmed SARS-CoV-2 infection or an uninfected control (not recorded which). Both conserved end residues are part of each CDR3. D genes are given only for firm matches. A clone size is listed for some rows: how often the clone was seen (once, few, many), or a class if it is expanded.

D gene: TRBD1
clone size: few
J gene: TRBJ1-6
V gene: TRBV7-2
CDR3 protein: CASSLPIGQGNSPLHF
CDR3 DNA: TGTGCCAGCAGCTTACCCATTGGACAGGGGAATTCACCCCTCCACTTT

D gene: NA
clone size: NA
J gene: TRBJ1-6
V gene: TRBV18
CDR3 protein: CASSPIKNSPLHF
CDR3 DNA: TGTGCCAGCTCACCAATCAAGAATTCACCCCTCCACTTT

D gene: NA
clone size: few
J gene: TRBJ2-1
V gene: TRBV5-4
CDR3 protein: CASSLEGRNEQFF
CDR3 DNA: TGTGCCAGCAGCTTGGAAGGGCGGAATGAGCAGTTCTTC

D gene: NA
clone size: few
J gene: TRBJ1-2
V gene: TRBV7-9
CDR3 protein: CANSLESGRGNYGYTF
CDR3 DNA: TGTGCCAACAGCTTAGAATCTGGGAGGGGTAACTATGGCTACACCTTC

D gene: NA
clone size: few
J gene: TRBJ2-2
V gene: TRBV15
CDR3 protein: CATAYGFANTGELFF
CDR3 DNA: TGTGCCACCGCTTACGGTTTCGCGAACACCGGGGAGCTGTTTTTT

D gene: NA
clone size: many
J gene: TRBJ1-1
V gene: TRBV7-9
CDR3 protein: CASTYSTVLEVPFF
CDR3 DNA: TGTGCCAGCACATACTCGACAGTTCTCGAGGTTCCTTTCTTT

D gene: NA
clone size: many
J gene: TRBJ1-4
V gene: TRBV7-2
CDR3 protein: CASSPMGRRDEKLFF
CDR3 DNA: TGTGCCAGCAGCCCGATGGGACGGCGGGATGAAAAACTGTTTTTT

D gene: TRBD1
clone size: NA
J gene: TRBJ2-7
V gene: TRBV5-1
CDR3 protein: CASTARQGRDEQYF
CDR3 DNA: TGCGCCAGCACCGCCCGACAGGGTCGTGACGAGCAGTACTTC

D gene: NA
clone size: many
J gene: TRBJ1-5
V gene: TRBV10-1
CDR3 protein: CASSEPTPTELNQPQHF
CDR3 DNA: TGCGCCAGCAGTGAGCCCACCCCCACCGAGTTAAATCAGCCCCAGCATTTT

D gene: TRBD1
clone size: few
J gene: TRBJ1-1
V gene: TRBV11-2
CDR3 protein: CASSSTGGATEAFF
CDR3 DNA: TGTGCCAGCAGCTCCACAGGGGGGGCCACTGAAGCTTTCTTT

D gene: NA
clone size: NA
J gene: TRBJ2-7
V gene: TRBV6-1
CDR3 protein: CASSEDPWGISLSYEQYF
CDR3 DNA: TGTGCCAGCAGCGAGGACCCTTGGGGGATATCTCTTTCCTACGAGCAGTACTTC

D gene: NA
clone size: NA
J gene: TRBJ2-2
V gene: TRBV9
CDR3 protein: CASSVAEGSGTGELFF
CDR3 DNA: TGTGCCAGCAGCGTAGCGGAAGGGTCGGGCACCGGGGAGCTGTTTTTT

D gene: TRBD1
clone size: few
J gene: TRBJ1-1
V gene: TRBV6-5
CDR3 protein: CASRGQGSALWAFF
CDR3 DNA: TGTGCCAGCAGGGGACAGGGATCGGCACTTTGGGCTTTCTTT

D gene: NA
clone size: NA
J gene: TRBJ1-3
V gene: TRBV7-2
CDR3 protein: CASSQRRSGNTIYF
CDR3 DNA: TGTGCCAGCAGCCAAAGACGTTCTGGAAACACCATATATTTT

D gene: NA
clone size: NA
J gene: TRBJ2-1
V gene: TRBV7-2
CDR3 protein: CASSSLGGVENEQFF
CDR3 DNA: TGTGCCAGCAGCTCCCTGGGCGGGGTGGAGAATGAGCAGTTCTTC

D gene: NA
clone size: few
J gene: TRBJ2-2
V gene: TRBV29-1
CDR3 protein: CSVEWGPGTGELFF
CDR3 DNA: TGCAGCGTTGAGTGGGGGCCCGGCACCGGGGAGCTGTTTTTT

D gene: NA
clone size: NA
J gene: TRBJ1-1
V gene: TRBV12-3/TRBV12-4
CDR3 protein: CASSLVRGSNTEAFF
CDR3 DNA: TGTGCCAGCAGTTTAGTTAGGGGAAGTAACACTGAAGCTTTCTTT

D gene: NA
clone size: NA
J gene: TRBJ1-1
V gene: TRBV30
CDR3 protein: CVGGAMENTEAFF
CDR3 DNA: TGTGTCGGGGGGGCGATGGAGAACACTGAAGCTTTCTTT

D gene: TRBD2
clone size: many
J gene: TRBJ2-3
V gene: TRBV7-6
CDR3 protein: CASSLRAGGAKDTQYF
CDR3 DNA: TGTGCCAGCAGCCTAAGAGCGGGGGGGGCTAAAGATACGCAGTATTTT

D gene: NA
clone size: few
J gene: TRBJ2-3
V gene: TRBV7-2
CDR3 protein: CASSLLLSGTDTQYF
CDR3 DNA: TGTGCCAGCAGCTTATTACTTTCGGGCACAGATACGCAGTATTTT

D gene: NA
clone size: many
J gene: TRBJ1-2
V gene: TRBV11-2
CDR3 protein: CASSPGLNYGYTF
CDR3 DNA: TGTGCCAGCAGCCCAGGGTTGAACTATGGCTACACCTTC

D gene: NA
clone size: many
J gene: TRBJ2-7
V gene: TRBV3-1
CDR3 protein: CASSLDKYYEQYF
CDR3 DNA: TGTGCCAGCAGTCTCGACAAATACTACGAGCAGTACTTC

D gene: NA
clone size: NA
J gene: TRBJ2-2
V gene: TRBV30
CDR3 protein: CAWTEGQATGELFF
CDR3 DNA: TGTGCCTGGACGGAAGGGCAGGCAACCGGGGAGCTGTTTTTT

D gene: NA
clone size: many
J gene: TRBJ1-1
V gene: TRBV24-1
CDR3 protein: CATSEAWGTEAFF
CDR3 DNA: TGTGCCACCAGTGAGGCTTGGGGGACTGAAGCTTTCTTT

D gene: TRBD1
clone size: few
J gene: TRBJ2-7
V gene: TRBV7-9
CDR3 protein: CASSTGQVYEQYF
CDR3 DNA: TGTGCCAGCAGCACGGGACAGGTCTACGAGCAGTACTTC

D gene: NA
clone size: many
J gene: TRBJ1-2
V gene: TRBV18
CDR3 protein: CASSPRGSEGYTF
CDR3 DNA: TGTGCCAGCTCACCACGGGGAAGTGAGGGCTACACCTTC

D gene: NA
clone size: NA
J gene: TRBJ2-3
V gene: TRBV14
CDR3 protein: CASSPGPVTQYF
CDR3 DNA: TGTGCCAGCAGCCCAGGACCGGTTACGCAGTATTTT

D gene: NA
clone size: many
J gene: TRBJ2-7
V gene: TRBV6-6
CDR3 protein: CASSYRRYEQYF
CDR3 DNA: TGTGCCAGCAGTTACCGTAGGTACGAGCAGTACTTC

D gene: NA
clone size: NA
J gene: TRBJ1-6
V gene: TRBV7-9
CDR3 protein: CASTWVRGRIDSPLHF
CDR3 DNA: TGTGCCAGCACCTGGGTGCGGGGAAGAATTGATTCACCCCTCCACTTT

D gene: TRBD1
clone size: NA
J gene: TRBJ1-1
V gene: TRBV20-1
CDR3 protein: CSASPPTGGGKNTEAFF
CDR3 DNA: TGCAGTGCTAGCCCCCCGACAGGGGGGGGTAAAAACACTGAAGCTTTCTTT

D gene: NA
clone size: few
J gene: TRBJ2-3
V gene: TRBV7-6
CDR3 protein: CASSDRTTSTDTQYF
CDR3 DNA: TGTGCCAGCAGCGACCGGACAACTAGCACAGATACGCAGTATTTT

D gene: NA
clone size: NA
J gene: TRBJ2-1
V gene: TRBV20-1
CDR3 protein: CSAREQNHNEQFF
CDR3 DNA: TGCAGTGCTAGAGAACAAAACCACAATGAGCAGTTCTTC

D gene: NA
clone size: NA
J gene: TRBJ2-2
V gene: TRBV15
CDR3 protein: CATSRDPHAGIGELFF
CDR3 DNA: TGTGCCACCAGCAGAGACCCCCACGCGGGGATCGGGGAGCTGTTTTTT

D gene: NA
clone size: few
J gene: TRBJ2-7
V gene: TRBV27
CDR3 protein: CASSSHTGGTYEQYF
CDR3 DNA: TGTGCCAGCAGTTCCCATACCGGGGGAACCTACGAGCAGTACTTC

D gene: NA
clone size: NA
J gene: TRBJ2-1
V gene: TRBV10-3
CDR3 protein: CAIRLTDYNEQFF
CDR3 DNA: TGTGCCATCAGGCTAACAGACTACAATGAGCAGTTCTTC

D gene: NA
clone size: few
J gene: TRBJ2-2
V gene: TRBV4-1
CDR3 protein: CASSQGQGAGGELFF
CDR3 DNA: TGCGCCAGCAGCCAAGGACAGGGAGCGGGCGGGGAGCTGTTTTTT

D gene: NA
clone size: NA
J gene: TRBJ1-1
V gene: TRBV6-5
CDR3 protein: CASSYGGLNEAFF
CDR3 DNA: TGTGCCAGCAGTTACGGGGGATTGAATGAAGCTTTCTTT

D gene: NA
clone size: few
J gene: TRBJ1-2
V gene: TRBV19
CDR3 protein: CASSPSDRPYGYTF
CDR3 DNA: TGTGCCAGTAGTCCCTCCGACAGGCCCTATGGCTACACCTTC

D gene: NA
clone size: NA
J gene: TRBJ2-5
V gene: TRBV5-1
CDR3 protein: CASSLVPETQYF
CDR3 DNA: TGCGCCAGCAGCTTGGTTCCAGAGACCCAGTACTTC

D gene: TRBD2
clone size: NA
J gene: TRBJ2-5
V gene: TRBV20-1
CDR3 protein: CSASGASGGAAETQYF
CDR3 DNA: TGCAGTGCTAGTGGGGCTAGCGGGGGGGCCGCAGAGACCCAGTACTTC

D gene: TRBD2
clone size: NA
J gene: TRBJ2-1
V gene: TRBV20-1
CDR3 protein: CSASAREVYNEQFF
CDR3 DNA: TGCAGTGCTAGTGCCCGGGAGGTTTACAATGAGCAGTTCTTC

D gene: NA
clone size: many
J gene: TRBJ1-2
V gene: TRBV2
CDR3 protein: CASSWGEGSRGYTF
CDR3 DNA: TGTGCCAGCAGTTGGGGAGAGGGTTCTCGAGGCTACACCTTC

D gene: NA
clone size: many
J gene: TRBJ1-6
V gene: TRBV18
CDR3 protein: CASSIGQDNSPLHF
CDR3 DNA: TGTGCCAGCTCGATCGGACAAGATAATTCACCCCTCCACTTT

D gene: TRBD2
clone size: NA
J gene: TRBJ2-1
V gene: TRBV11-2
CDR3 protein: CASSSRTPPAGGLASRDEQFF
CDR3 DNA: TGTGCCAGCAGCTCGAGGACCCCTCCCGCGGGGGGTTTGGCATCTAGGGATGAGCAGTTCTTC